This T cell receptor (beta chain) was captured by sequencing in a study of blood T cell repertoires in COVID-19. Turning to the study itself: Both acute and convalescent COVID-19 samples were obtained from the United States, Italy and Spain. Sample material is recorded as cDNA or gDNA derived from T cells, B-cell-depleted T cells, or PBMCs.

Original data processing: Amplified reference gene primers provided the basis for estimating nucleated cell counts. Clones were sequenced by immunoSEQ multiplex PCR, and TCRdb holds only the in-frame ones, with some missing. V and J calls and clone size are those listed in that table; D and trimming were worked out from the DNA. The data show 35,000 to 45,000 clones, with 78% seen just once and around 35% held by the top ten. J gave up 3 bases and V 4 bases, and 8 bases lay outside the gene matches. The germline gives CDR1 MNHGY, CDR2 SVAAGI. CDR3 size: 15 residues. The receptor comes from a man aged 55 to 70 with acute or convalescent COVID-19. The rearrangement links TRBV6-9 to TRBJ2-7, with 8 bases aligning to TRBD2. The sample comprised peripheral blood. The CDR3 here is CASSWFSGEYYEQYF. CDR3 nucleotides: TGTGCCAGCAGTTGGTTTAGCGGGGAGTACTACGAGCAGTACTTC.